The sequence of this T cell receptor (beta chain) was determined in a study of response to subunit inactivated influenza vaccine. The CDR3 length is 15 residues. CDR1 and CDR2 from the germline V gene are SQVTM and ANQGSEA. The trim removed 6 bases at V and 9 bases at J, leaving 11 bases unmatched. Whole-study findings and limits: Each seasonal flu vaccination may recruit only limited new T cells, authors suggested.

A single record per CDR3 protein comes from TCRdb applying MiXCR to the RT-PCR reads. Among around 480,000 distinct CDR3 sequences, 11% were seen once, and the ten largest hold roughly 12%. This clonotype was seen a few times. No antigen is known for it. The receptor was derived from a man aged 45-60 years who received an inactivated influenza vaccine. The chain combines TRBV29-1 with TRBJ2-7; TRBD2 matches at 16 bases. Sequencing was performed on PBMCs from blood, taken 40 to 50 days after vaccination. The CDR3 loop reads CSVQGTSGGAGWQYF. The CDR3, as DNA: TGCAGCGTCCAAGGGACTAGCGGGGGGGCCGGATGGCAGTACTTC.